Presented here are 6 T cell receptor beta chains from one specimen sequenced in a study of T-cell reconstitution after alpha-beta-depleted transplantation in children. Library preparation (for TCRbeta) was performed with unique molecular identifiers. MiXCR was run by TCRdb on the PCR reads, yielding one entry per CDR3 protein. This table has almost 600,000 distinct CDR3 sequences, roughly 30% appearing once. Material: PBMCs, obtained before TCRalphabeta/CD19-depleted stem cell transplant. Receptors originate from a boy under two years old with Wiskott-Aldrich syndrome, due to receive a stem cell transplant.

This clonotype turned up a few times. The J gene is TRBJ1-5, the V gene TRBV6-1; D call uncertain. Germline V lookup: CDR1 MNHNS, CDR2 SASEGT. V lost 6 bases, J lost 3 bases, and 12 bases lay in between. The CDR3 is made up of 14 amino acids. CDR3 sequence (DNA): TGTGCCAGCAGGACGGACGGCACCAATCAGCCCCAGCATTTT. Translating it yields CASRTDGTNQPQHF.

The chain joins TRBV20-1 to TRBJ2-1; 10 positions agree with TRBD2. CDR1 is DFQATT and CDR2 is SNEGSKA in the germline V gene (reference sequence). This CDR3 region has 14 residues. The V gene end was trimmed by 7 bases and the J gene end by 4 bases; junction bases not matched to a gene: 7. Here the CDR3 reads CSGAGTSVYNEQFF. The CDR3 DNA reads TGCAGTGGTGCCGGGACTAGCGTTTACAATGAGCAGTTCTTC.

Only a few counts were recorded for this clonotype. V is TRBV28 and J is TRBJ1-5; D remains unclear. Germline assignment: CDR1 MDHEN and CDR2 SYDVKM. This CDR3 has 12 residues. Trimming stripped 8 bases from V and 9 bases from J, with 14 bases between. The chain's CDR3 is CASYGISGPQHF. The CDR3 DNA sequence: TGTGCCAGCTATGGGATTTCGGGGCCCCAGCATTTT.

This rearrangement joins TRBV5-1 to TRBJ2-1, with 9 nucleotides matching TRBD2. Germline CDR1 SGHRS, CDR2 YFSETQ. The CDR3 consists of 17 residues. V dropped 4 bases and J dropped 0; count of bases not matched to a gene: 8. The chain's CDR3 is CASSSLAGPFSYNEQFF. In DNA form, the CDR3 reads TGCGCCAGCAGCAGCCTAGCGGGACCCTTCTCCTACAATGAGCAGTTCTTC.

This clonotype was detected only a few times. The chain links TRBV10-3 to TRBJ2-1, with TRBD2 matching over 7 bases. The CDR3 totals 14 residues. In germline, CDR1 is ENHRY, CDR2 SYGVKD. Trimming took 8 bases from V and 7 from J; bases not matched to a gene: 11. The CDR3 region has the DNA TGTGCCATCCATGGGGCGGGAGCTGGGAATGAGCAGTTCTTC. Its translation: CAIHGAGAGNEQFF.

CDR3 sequence (DNA): TGCAGTGCTAGAGGTGGATATAAACACTATGGCTACACCTTC. Protein product: CSARGGYKHYGYTF. This chain connects TRBV20-1 to TRBJ1-2, with D unclear. This CDR3 has 14 amino acids. Trimming took off 1 base at V and 3 bases at J, with 12 bases between the two ends. Germline V gives CDR1 DFQATT, CDR2 SNEGSKA (reference sequence).